The 20 T cell receptor beta chains reported below all come from one sample, sequenced in a study of blood T cell repertoires in COVID-19. Clones were read by immunoSEQ multiplex PCR, and TCRdb kept only the in-frame ones, dropping some. The sample has around 7,500 clones; around 79% are singletons. The sample taken for sequencing was peripheral blood. These receptors all come from a human donor in a cohort sampled during active COVID-19.

V and J are TRBV9 and TRBJ2-7; D uncertain. Germline lookup yields CDR1 SGDLS and CDR2 YYNGEE. The germline V and J ends were trimmed by 3 bases and 7 bases, with 11 bases remaining between them. The length of the CDR3 is 12 residues. CDR3 in amino acids: CASSAQTGEQYF. The CDR3 DNA sequence: TGTGCCAGCAGCGCACAGACCGGAGAGCAGTACTTC.

This chain uses TRBV21-1 with TRBJ1-1; the D call of TRBD1 is as the table states it, not checked on the DNA. TRBV21-1 counts as a pseudogene. This CDR3 comprises 15 residues. The CDR3 DNA reads as TGTGCCAGCAGCATAACTAGGGGGCTTGGCGCTGAAGCTTTCTTT. Amino acid sequence: CASSITRGLGAEAFF.

V and J are TRBV28 and TRBJ1-3; D not certain. Germline V lookup: CDR1 MDHEN, CDR2 SYDVKM. V was shortened by 2 bases and J by 0 bases, with 8 bases between the two germline ends. CDR3 length equals 15 residues. In DNA, the CDR3 is TGTGCCAGCAGTTTAAGTCCAGGCTCTGGAAACACCATATATTTT. This encodes CASSLSPGSGNTIYF.

V gene TRBV7-8 combines with J gene TRBJ2-5; 8 bases agree with TRBD2. Germline assignment: CDR1 SGHVS and CDR2 FQNEAQ. V was pared by 7 bases and J by 5 bases, with 21 bases of the junction left unmatched. The CDR3 sequence is 18 residues long. Here the CDR3 DNA reads TGTGCCAGCACCCAAGGGTGGCTAGCGGGCCCCCGAGCGGAGACCCAGTACTTC. Protein sequence: CASTQGWLAGPRAETQYF.

For the CDR3, the DNA is TGTGCCAGCAGTTTAGGACTAGCCGAACTCTACAATGAGCAGTTCTTC. Amino acid sequence: CASSLGLAELYNEQFF. The chain uses TRBV27 and TRBJ2-1, with 8 bases fitting TRBD2. After removal of 2 bases from V and 3 bases from J, the junction contained 6 bases not matched to a gene. The germline CDR1 and CDR2 sequences are MNHEY and SMNVEV (reference sequence). The length of the CDR3 is 16 residues.

This chain uses TRBV10-3 with TRBJ2-1; TRBD1 aligns across 11 bases. This CDR3 region has 15 residues. The V gene end was trimmed by 7 bases and the J gene end by 9 bases; junction bases not matched to a gene: 11. CDR1 ENHRY and CDR2 SYGVKD come from the germline V gene. This chain's CDR3 is CAINWGGQGAGEQFF. DNA of the CDR3: TGTGCCATCAATTGGGGCGGACAGGGGGCGGGTGAGCAGTTCTTC.

The rearrangement joins TRBV10-3 to TRBJ2-7; 10 nucleotides align to TRBD2. Trimming removed 10 bases from V and 6 bases from J; junction bases left unmatched: 6. CDR3 length: 12 residues. The germline gives CDR1 ENHRY, CDR2 SYGVKD. CDR3 amino acids: CASSGRQSEQYF. CDR3 DNA: TGTGCCAGTAGCGGGAGGCAGAGCGAGCAGTACTTC.

J is TRBJ1-2 and V is TRBV7-6, with 9 nucleotides matching TRBD1. J was trimmed by 0 bases and V by 5 bases; bases with no gene match: 16. CDR1 is SGHVS and CDR2 is FNYEAQ in the germline V gene. The CDR3 covers 19 residues. CDR3 coding DNA: TGTGCCAGCAGCCTACGCCGGGACAGGGTCTTCATGCCTAACTATGGCTACACCTTC. Its translation is CASSLRRDRVFMPNYGYTF. Full variable domain (outside the CDR3, taken from reference TRBV7-6 and TRBJ1-2): GAGVSQSPRYKVTKRGQDVALRCDPISGHVSLYWYRQALGQGPEFLTYFNYEAQQDKSGLPNDRFSAERPEGSISTLTIQRTEQRDSAMYRCASSLRRDRVFMPNYGYTFGSGTRLTVV.

This sequence joins TRBV28 and TRBJ2-3; 13 bases are shared with TRBD2. Germline-derived CDR1 and CDR2 are MDHEN and SYDVKM. The length of the CDR3 is 16 residues. With 5 bases clipped from V and 4 bases from J, the junction kept 6 bases outside the gene matches. The chain's CDR3 is CASSLTSGRVSDTQYF. The CDR3 DNA reads TGTGCCAGCAGTCTCACTAGCGGGAGGGTCTCAGATACGCAGTATTTT.

The gene calls are TRBV27 and TRBJ2-7; D ambiguous. CDR1 is MNHEY and CDR2 is SMNVEV in the germline V gene (reference sequence). With 5 bases removed from V and 3 bases from J, the gap between germline ends came to 11 bases. The CDR3 is 13 residues long. The CDR3 is CASSVGTNYEQYF. The CDR3 DNA sequence: TGTGCCAGCAGTGTCGGAACTAACTACGAGCAGTACTTC.

The chain couples TRBV27 to TRBJ2-1; TRBD2 aligns across 7 bases. Germline V gene data show CDR1 as MNHEY and CDR2 as SMNVEV (reference sequence). V trimming: 4 bases; J trimming: 4 bases; junction bases outside the gene matches: 7. The CDR3 has 15 amino acids. In DNA form, the CDR3 reads TGTGCCAGCAGTTATGCGGCTAGCGGATACAATGAGCAGTTCTTC. Translating gives CASSYAASGYNEQFF.

The chain links TRBV13 to TRBJ2-1; D remains unclear. CDR1 PRHDT and CDR2 FYEKMQ come from the germline V gene (reference sequence). The CDR3 loop spans 13 amino acids. V lost 4 bases and J lost 5, with 9 bases in between. CDR3 DNA: TGTGCCAGCAGCTCAACACGGGACAATGAGCAGTTCTTC. This translates into CASSSTRDNEQFF.

V usage is TRBV20-1 and J usage is TRBJ2-7, with 11 bases aligning to TRBD2. V shed 3 bases and J 2 bases; nucleotides not matched to a gene: 30. The germline CDR1 and CDR2 sequences are DFQATT and SNEGSKA (reference sequence). The CDR3 extends over 23 amino acids. The CDR3 coding sequence is TGCAGTGCTAGTGGGGCGAGTGGGACTAGCGGCAATTCACAGCCGCCGGCGCCCTACGAGCAGTACTTC. Amino acid sequence: CSASGASGTSGNSQPPAPYEQYF.

In this sample, this clone turned up a few times. The chain is built from TRBV20-1 and TRBJ1-2; D is undetermined. Germline CDR1 DFQATT, CDR2 SNEGSKA (reference sequence). Trimming pared 6 bases from V and 8 bases from J, leaving 10 bases between. This CDR3 contains 10 residues. The CDR3 loop is CSAPGGGYTF. CDR3 sequence (DNA): TGCAGTGCCCCCGGAGGGGGCTACACCTTC.

This clone has more than one count but fewer than ten. This chain links TRBV13 with TRBJ1-4; maybe TRBD1 (6 bases). The V gene lost 3 bases and the J gene lost 4 bases, with 15 bases spanning the gap. CDR1 and CDR2 from the germline V gene are PRHDT and FYEKMQ (reference sequence). CDR3 length equals 16 residues. The CDR3 protein is CASSLYRELNNEKLFF. CDR3 nucleotide sequence: TGTGCCAGCAGCTTGTACAGGGAACTGAATAATGAAAAACTGTTTTTT. Variable domain in full (rest from reference TRBV13 and TRBJ1-4): AAGVIQSPRHLIKEKRETATLKCYPIPRHDTVYWYQQGPGQDPQFLISFYEKMQSDKGSIPDRFSAQQFSDYHSELNMSSLELGDSALYFCASSLYRELNNEKLFFGSGTQLSVL.

V is TRBV10-2 and J is TRBJ2-5; 13 bases fit TRBD2. CDR3 length equals 15 residues. From germline, CDR1 is WSHSY and CDR2 SAAADI. Trimming at V came to 4 bases and at J to 5 bases, leaving 4 bases not matched to a gene. CDR3 bases: TGCGCCAGCAGTGTGACTAGCGGGAGGTCGGAGACCCAGTACTTC. Its protein product is CASSVTSGRSETQYF.

The V and J genes are TRBV30 and TRBJ1-1, with a weak D call TRBD1 (6 bases). Looked up from germline, CDR1 is GTSNPN and CDR2 is SVGIG (reference sequence). This CDR3 has 13 residues. Deletions cut 4 bases from V and 4 bases from J, with 13 bases between. CDR3 region: CAWTEQGSTEAFF. The CDR3 DNA is TGTGCCTGGACTGAGCAGGGGAGCACTGAAGCTTTCTTT.

The rearrangement joins TRBV27 to TRBJ2-2; no definite D call. The V and J ends lost 5 bases and 0 bases respectively, with 7 bases between them. Germline CDR1 reads MNHEY; CDR2 reads SMNVEV (reference sequence). The CDR3 has 14 residues. This CDR3 is CASSLSANTGELFF. DNA of the CDR3: TGTGCCAGCAGTCTCTCAGCGAACACCGGGGAGCTGTTTTTT.

This clone showed up just a few times. The rearrangement uses TRBV6-4 and TRBJ2-3, with 10 bases identical to TRBD2. Per the germline V gene, CDR1 is MRHNA and CDR2 is SNTAGT. With V trimmed by 2 bases and J by 4 bases, 9 bases remained unmatched. The CDR3 consists of 17 residues. CDR3 sequence reads: CASSDGVAGGGADTQYF. The CDR3 DNA reads TGTGCCAGCAGTGACGGAGTAGCGGGAGGAGGAGCAGATACGCAGTATTTT.

This clone was counted a single time. The rearrangement links TRBV30 to TRBJ1-1, with D possibly matching TRBD1 (5 bases). Germline loops: CDR1 GTSNPN, CDR2 SVGIG (reference sequence). The CDR3 covers 14 residues. Trimming removed 3 bases at V and 2 bases at J, with 13 bases between. In DNA, the CDR3 is TGTGCCTGGAGCTTAGGGACTCATAACACTGAAGCTTTCTTT. It codes for CAWSLGTHNTEAFF.